This T cell receptor (beta chain) was sequenced during a study of blood T cells in healthy people across ages. Then a second PCR, running roughly 6 to 11 cycles, was carried out with a sample-barcoded 5' primer and a J-beta primer mix. Each cDNA molecule received a tag from a template-switch adaptor that had 12 random nucleotides. TCRdb processed the 5' RACE reads anew with MiXCR; each CDR3 protein has one entry. This table holds approximately 1,000,000 distinct CDR3 sequences, more than 30% found once. The receptor was isolated from a man aged 18 to 30 in good health. What was sequenced was blood.

Here the CDR3 DNA reads TGTGCCGCGAGGCCGGGGCCACCAAACAATGAGCAGTTCTTC. Amino acid sequence: CAARPGPPNNEQFF. The chain has TRBV6-2 or TRBV6-3 and TRBJ2-1; D is tentatively TRBD1 or TRBD2 (5 bases each). This CDR3 is 14 amino acids long. V was cut by 11 bases and J by 5 bases, with 19 bases left in between. CDR1 is MNHEY, CDR2 SVGEGT, per germline.